Below are 23 T cell receptor beta chains sequenced from a single sample in a study of blood T cell repertoires in COVID-19. Libraries were prepared by immunoSEQ multiplex PCR; TCRdb keeps only in-frame clonotypes and omits some of them. The table records about 280,000 clones, roughly 90% of them present only once. The sample comprised peripheral blood. The receptor source for this set is a woman aged 30 to 39 with COVID-19, enrolled during active disease.

The rearrangement joins TRBV30 to TRBJ2-1; 10 nucleotides line up with TRBD2. CDR1 is GTSNPN, CDR2 SVGIG, per germline (reference sequence). V trimming: 0 bases; J trimming: 9 bases; junction bases outside the gene matches: 14. This CDR3 has 17 amino acids. CDR3 in amino acids: CAWSVPRYSGRPSEQFF. The CDR3 coding sequence is TGTGCCTGGAGTGTCCCCCGTTATAGCGGGAGGCCGAGTGAGCAGTTCTTC.

The chain links TRBV19 to TRBJ1-5; TRBD1 might be the D (6 bases). The CDR3 has 14 residues. Germline V lookup: CDR1 LNHDA, CDR2 SQIVND (reference sequence). V lost 8 bases and J 6 bases, leaving 17 bases between the germline ends. Written as DNA, the CDR3 is TGTGCCAGTGCGCAGGACAGCGTCGTTCAGCCCCAGCATTTT. Amino acids: CASAQDSVVQPQHF.

This CDR3 is CASRIGSQATYNEQFF. In DNA, the CDR3 is TGTGCCAGTAGAATCGGGTCACAGGCCACCTACAATGAGCAGTTCTTC. This rearrangement joins TRBV19 to TRBJ2-1, with a tentative D call TRBD1 (5 bases). V was cut by 6 bases and J by 2 bases, with 17 bases left in between. Germline CDR1 is LNHDA and CDR2 is SQIVND (reference sequence). CDR3 length: 16 residues.

The chain links TRBV18 to TRBJ2-7; TRBD1 might be the D (6 bases). This CDR3 is 12 amino acids long. Germline V gene lookup returns CDR1 KGHSH and CDR2 LQKENI. The germline V and J ends were trimmed by 2 bases and 5 bases, with 7 bases remaining between them. The CDR3 DNA is TGTGCCAGCTCACCATACAGGGACGAGCAGTACTTC. It specifies CASSPYRDEQYF.

The gene calls are TRBV7-3 and TRBJ2-1, with 14 bases matching TRBD2. The germline V gene has CDR1 SGHTA and CDR2 FQGTGA. This CDR3 is 14 amino acids long. With V trimmed by 2 bases and J by 16 bases, 7 bases remained unmatched. Here the CDR3 DNA reads TGTGCCAGCAGCTTATCGGGACTAGCGGGAGATCTTTTCTTC. Amino acids: CASSLSGLAGDLFF.

This clone was observed a single time. This CDR3 is CASSLLAGSTGELFF. The CDR3 nucleotides read TGTGCCAGCAGCTTACTAGCGGGTTCGACCGGGGAGCTGTTTTTT. The chain combines TRBV2 with TRBJ2-2; 9 bases are shared with TRBD2. Germline CDR1 SNHLY, CDR2 FYNNEI. This CDR3 has 15 amino acids. Trimming cost V 6 bases and J 5 bases; bases outside gene matches: 7.

V usage is TRBV5-4 and J usage is TRBJ1-4; possible D gene TRBD1, 5 bases. Germline V CDR1 and CDR2: SGHNT, YYREEE (reference sequence). The length of the CDR3 is 16 residues. V was pared by 4 bases and J by 0 bases, with 13 bases between. This chain's CDR3 is CASSLGTPATNEKLFF. CDR3 bases: TGTGCCAGCAGCCTCGGGACTCCAGCAACTAATGAAAAACTGTTTTTT.

The V call is TRBV30, the J call TRBJ1-2; the D gene is possibly TRBD1 (5 bases). The germline gives CDR1 GTSNPN, CDR2 SVGIG (reference sequence). The CDR3 has 13 residues. The germline V and J ends were trimmed by 3 bases and 3 bases, with 11 bases remaining between them. CDR3 in amino acids: CAWRRGRDYGYTF. The CDR3, as DNA: TGTGCCTGGAGGCGGGGGAGGGACTATGGCTACACCTTC.

The J gene is TRBJ2-2, the V gene TRBV28; 12 bases are a match to TRBD2. J gave up 6 bases and V 4 bases, and 6 bases lay outside the gene matches. This CDR3 is built from 16 residues. Germline CDR1 is MDHEN and CDR2 is SYDVKM. The CDR3 loop reads CASSSPGLAGAGELFF. CDR3 sequence (DNA): TGTGCCAGCAGTTCCCCGGGACTAGCGGGCGCCGGGGAGCTGTTTTTT.

For the CDR3, the DNA is TGTGCCAGCAGTCGAGGGGGCAGTTGGGGGAATCAGCCCCAGCATTTT. Its translation: CASSRGGSWGNQPQHF. The chain links TRBV6-6 to TRBJ1-5, with 7 bases lining up with TRBD1. CDR1 and CDR2 from the germline V gene are MNHNY and SVGAGI (reference sequence). The CDR3 consists of 16 residues. V lost 5 bases to trimming and J lost 4 bases; unmatched junction nucleotides: 11.

The chain combines TRBV19 with TRBJ2-5; 13 bases match TRBD2. The CDR3 sequence is 17 residues long. The V and J ends lost 5 bases and 2 bases, in that order; junction bases with no gene match: 8. Per the germline V gene, CDR1 is LNHDA and CDR2 is SQIVND (reference sequence). The CDR3 loop is CASSPWTSGSWQETQYF. The CDR3 DNA sequence: TGTGCCAGTAGTCCATGGACTAGCGGGAGTTGGCAAGAGACCCAGTACTTC.

The chain recombines TRBV12-3 or TRBV12-4 with TRBJ2-1; D gene uncertain. The CDR3 has 12 residues. Trimming cost V 5 bases and J 13 bases, with 15 bases left between them. CDR3 amino acids: CASSLSTGGQFF. Here the CDR3 DNA reads TGTGCCAGCAGTCTCTCAACGGGTGGCCAGTTCTTC.

The chain recombines TRBV30 with TRBJ1-5; D remains ambiguous. Trimming pared 5 bases from V and 0 bases from J, leaving 14 bases between. Germline V lookup: CDR1 GTSNPN, CDR2 SVGIG (reference sequence). This CDR3 has 15 residues. CDR3 nucleotide sequence: TGTGCCTGGGGCGTGTACGGGGATAGCAATCAGCCCCAGCATTTT. It is translated as CAWGVYGDSNQPQHF.

The CDR3 is CASSVTVRGLRYGYTF. CDR3 bases: TGTGCCAGCAGCGTCACCGTCAGGGGCCTCCGGTATGGCTACACCTTC. This sequence joins TRBV7-3 and TRBJ1-2, with TRBD1 as a possible D gene (6 bases). The CDR3 covers 16 residues. Trimming left V 5 bases short and J 5 bases short, with 21 bases between. Germline V lookup: CDR1 SGHTA, CDR2 FQGTGA. The full variable domain, its missing parts supplied by reference TRBV7-3 and TRBJ1-2, is GAGVSQTPSNKVTEKGKYVELRCDPISGHTALYWYRQSLGQGPEFLIYFQGTGAADDSGLPNDRFFAVRPEGSVSTLKIQRTERGDSAVYLCASSVTVRGLRYGYTFGSGTRLTVV.

This clone was recorded a few times. The chain has TRBV30 and TRBJ1-3; D is ambiguous. This CDR3 region has 13 residues. CDR1 GTSNPN and CDR2 SVGIG come from the germline V gene (reference sequence). Between the trimmed V and J ends, which lost 0 bases and 1 base, there was a span of 4 bases. The CDR3 is CAWSVSSGNTIYF. In nucleotides, the CDR3 is TGTGCCTGGAGTGTGAGTTCTGGAAACACCATATATTTT.

The chain employs TRBV25-1 and TRBJ2-3; tentatively, D is TRBD1 (6 bases). The CDR3 consists of 16 residues. The germline V gene encodes CDR1 MGHDK and CDR2 SYGVNS. V lost 2 bases and J lost 4, with 16 bases in between. Here the CDR3 DNA reads TGTGCCAGCAGTGAAGGGTCGCCAGGGGCGCCAGATACGCAGTATTTT. Translation: CASSEGSPGAPDTQYF. The full variable domain, its missing parts supplied by reference TRBV25-1 and TRBJ2-3, is EADIYQTPRYLVIGTGKKITLECSQTMGHDKMYWYQQDPGMELHLIHYSYGVNSTEKGDLSSESTVSRIRTEHFPLTLESARPSHTSQYLCASSEGSPGAPDTQYFGPGTRLTVL.

There are a few counts of this clone. The rearrangement joins TRBV7-8 to TRBJ1-5; no definite D call. The CDR3 runs to 14 residues. V lost 5 bases and J lost 4, with 12 bases in between. Germline CDR1 SGHVS, CDR2 FQNEAQ. The CDR3 DNA reads as TGTGCCAGCAGCGTAGGACTGAATAATCAGCCCCAGCATTTT. It encodes CASSVGLNNQPQHF.

The chain employs TRBV24-1 and TRBJ2-3, with TRBD2 matching 12 bases. Germline V gives CDR1 KGHDR, CDR2 SFDVKD. This CDR3 comprises 20 residues. Trimming took 1 base from V and 1 from J; bases not matched to a gene: 11. The CDR3 loop reads CATSDFGASGRAGGTDTQYF. CDR3 DNA: TGTGCCACCAGTGATTTCGGGGCTAGCGGGAGGGCCGGCGGCACAGATACGCAGTATTTT.

This clone was seen more than once but under ten times. This chain uses TRBV6-4 with TRBJ2-1; D unresolved. V was clipped by 2 bases and J by 10 bases, with 15 bases between them. The CDR3 is made up of 14 amino acids. CDR1 and CDR2 (germline): MRHNA, SNTAGT. The CDR3 here is CASSDGYGGDEQFF. In DNA, the CDR3 is TGTGCCAGCAGTGACGGTTATGGTGGAGACGAGCAGTTCTTC.

The genes are TRBV4-3 and TRBJ2-7, with D unresolved. Trimming cost V 0 bases and J 3 bases, with 12 bases left between them. The CDR3 is 15 residues long. Germline CDR1 reads LGHNA; CDR2 reads YSLEER. Written as DNA, the CDR3 is TGCGCCAGCAGCCAAGACTGGGCGAGCTTCTACGAGCAGTACTTC. This gives the protein CASSQDWASFYEQYF.

V gene TRBV24-1 combines with J gene TRBJ2-1; 11 positions agree with TRBD2. The CDR3 runs 17 residues. The germline V gene encodes CDR1 KGHDR and CDR2 SFDVKD. The trim removed 2 bases at V and 2 bases at J, leaving 4 bases unmatched. CDR3 DNA sequence: TGTGCCACCAGTGATTCAGTTAGCGGGAGGGCCTACAATGAGCAGTTCTTC. Protein: CATSDSVSGRAYNEQFF.

J is TRBJ1-1 and V is TRBV25-1, with D tentatively TRBD1 (5 bases). From germline, CDR1 is MGHDK and CDR2 SYGVNS. This CDR3 has 14 residues. V dropped 1 base and J dropped 5 bases, with 11 bases sitting between them. The CDR3 is CASSESGVRTEAFF. The CDR3 DNA is TGTGCCAGCAGTGAATCGGGGGTGAGGACTGAAGCTTTCTTT.

The chain joins TRBV18 to TRBJ1-6, with no clear D. The CDR3 is made up of 15 amino acids. The V end lost 2 bases, the J end lost 7 bases, and 12 bases lay between the germline ends. Germline V gives CDR1 KGHSH, CDR2 LQKENI. CDR3 DNA sequence: TGTGCCAGCTCACCAGAACGGTCCCGGAATTCACCCCTCCACTTT. It yields the protein CASSPERSRNSPLHF.